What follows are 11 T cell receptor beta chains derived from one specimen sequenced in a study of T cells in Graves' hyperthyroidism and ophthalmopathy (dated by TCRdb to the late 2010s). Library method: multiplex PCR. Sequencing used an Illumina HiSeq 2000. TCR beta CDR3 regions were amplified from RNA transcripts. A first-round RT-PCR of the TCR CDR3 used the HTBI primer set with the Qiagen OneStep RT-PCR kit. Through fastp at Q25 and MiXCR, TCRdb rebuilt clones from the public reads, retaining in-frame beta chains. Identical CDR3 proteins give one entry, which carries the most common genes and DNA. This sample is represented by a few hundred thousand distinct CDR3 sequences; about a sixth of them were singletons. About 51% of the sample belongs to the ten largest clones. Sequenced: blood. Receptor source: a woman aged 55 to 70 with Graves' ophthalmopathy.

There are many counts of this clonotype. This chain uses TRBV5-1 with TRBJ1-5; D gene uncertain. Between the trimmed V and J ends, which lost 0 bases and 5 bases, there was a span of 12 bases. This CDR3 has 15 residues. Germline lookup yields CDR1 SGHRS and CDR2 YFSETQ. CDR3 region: CASSLEGRIDQPQHF. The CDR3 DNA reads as TGCGCCAGCAGCTTGGAAGGGAGGATTGATCAGCCCCAGCATTTT.

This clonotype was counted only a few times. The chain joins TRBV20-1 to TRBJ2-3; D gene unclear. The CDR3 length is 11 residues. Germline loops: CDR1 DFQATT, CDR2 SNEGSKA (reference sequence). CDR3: CRAGYWDTQYF. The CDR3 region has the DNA TGCAGGGCTGGATATTGGGATACGCAGTATTTT.

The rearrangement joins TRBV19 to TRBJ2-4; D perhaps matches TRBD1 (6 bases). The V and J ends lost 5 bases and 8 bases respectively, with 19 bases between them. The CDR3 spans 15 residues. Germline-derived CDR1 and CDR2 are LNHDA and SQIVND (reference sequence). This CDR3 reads CASSVWGQDRHIQYF. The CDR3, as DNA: TGTGCCAGTAGTGTCTGGGGACAAGACAGGCACATTCAGTACTTC. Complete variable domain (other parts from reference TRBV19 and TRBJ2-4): DGGITQSPKYLFRKEGQNVTLSCEQNLNHDAMYWYRQDPGQGLRLIYYSQIVNDFQKGDIAEGYSVSREKKESFPLTVTSAQKNPTAFYLCASSVWGQDRHIQYFGAGTRLSVL.

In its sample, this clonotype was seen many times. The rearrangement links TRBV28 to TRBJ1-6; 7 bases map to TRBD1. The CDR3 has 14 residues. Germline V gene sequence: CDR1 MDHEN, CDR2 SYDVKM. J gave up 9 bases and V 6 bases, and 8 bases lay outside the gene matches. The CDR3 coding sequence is TGTGCCAGCAGCCCGACAGGGACGGGTTCACCCCTCCACTTT. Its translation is CASSPTGTGSPLHF.

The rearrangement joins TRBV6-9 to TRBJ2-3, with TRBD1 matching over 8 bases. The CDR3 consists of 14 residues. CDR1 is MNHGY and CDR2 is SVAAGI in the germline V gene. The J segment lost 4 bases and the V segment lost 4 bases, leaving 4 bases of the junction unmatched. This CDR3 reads CASSSDRVADTQYF. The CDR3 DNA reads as TGTGCCAGCAGTTCGGACAGGGTGGCAGATACGCAGTATTTT.

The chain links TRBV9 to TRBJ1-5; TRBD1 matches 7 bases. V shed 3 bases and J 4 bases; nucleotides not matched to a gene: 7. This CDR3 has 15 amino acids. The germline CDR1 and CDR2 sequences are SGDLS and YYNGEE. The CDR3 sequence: CASSAGGGVNQPQHF. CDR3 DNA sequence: TGTGCCAGCAGCGCAGGGGGGGGCGTTAATCAGCCCCAGCATTTT.

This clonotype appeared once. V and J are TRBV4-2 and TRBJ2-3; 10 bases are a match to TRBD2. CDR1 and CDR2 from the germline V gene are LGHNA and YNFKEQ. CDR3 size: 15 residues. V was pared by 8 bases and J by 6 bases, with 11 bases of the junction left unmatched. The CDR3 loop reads CASQTGLAEGDTQYF. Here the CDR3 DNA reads TGTGCCAGCCAAACCGGACTAGCGGAAGGGGATACGCAGTATTTT.

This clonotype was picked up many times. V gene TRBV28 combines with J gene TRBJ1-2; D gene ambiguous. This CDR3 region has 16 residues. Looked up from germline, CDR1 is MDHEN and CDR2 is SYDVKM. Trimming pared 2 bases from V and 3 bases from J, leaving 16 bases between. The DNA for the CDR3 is TGTGCCAGCAGTTTAGGTTTGGGCCAGAGCTACTATGGCTACACCTTC. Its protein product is CASSLGLGQSYYGYTF.

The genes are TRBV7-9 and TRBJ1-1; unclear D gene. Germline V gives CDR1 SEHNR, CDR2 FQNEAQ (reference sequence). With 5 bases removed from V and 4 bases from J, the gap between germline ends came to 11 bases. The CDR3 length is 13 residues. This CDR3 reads CASSLEASTEAFF. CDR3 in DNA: TGTGCCAGCAGCCTCGAGGCGAGCACTGAAGCTTTCTTT.

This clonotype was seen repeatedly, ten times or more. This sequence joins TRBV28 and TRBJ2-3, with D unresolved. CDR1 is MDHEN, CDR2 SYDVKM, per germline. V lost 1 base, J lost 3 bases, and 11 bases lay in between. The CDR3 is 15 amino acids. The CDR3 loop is CASSLLETGTDTQYF. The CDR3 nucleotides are TGTGCCAGCAGTTTATTGGAGACTGGGACAGATACGCAGTATTTT.

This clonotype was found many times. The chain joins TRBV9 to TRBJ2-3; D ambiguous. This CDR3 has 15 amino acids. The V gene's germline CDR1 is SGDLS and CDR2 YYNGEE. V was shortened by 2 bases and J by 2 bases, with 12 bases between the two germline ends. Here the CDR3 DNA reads TGTGCCAGCAGCGTCCACTCTGACTCCACAGATACGCAGTATTTT. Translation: CASSVHSDSTDTQYF.